These 12 T cell receptor beta chains share one sample of origin, sequenced in a study of blood T cell repertoires in COVID-19. The table came from immunoSEQ multiplex PCR; TCRdb's copy has only in-frame clones and leaves some out. The data hold 180,000 or so clones, with roughly 86% observed a single time. Sequences were obtained from peripheral blood. These receptors came from a woman in her thirties with active or convalescent COVID-19.

J is TRBJ1-2 and V is TRBV18; TRBD1 is a possible D gene (5 bases). Germline CDR1 KGHSH, CDR2 LQKENI. The CDR3 sequence is 15 residues long. V was clipped by 6 bases and J by 4 bases, with 18 bases between them. In DNA, the CDR3 is TGTGCCAGCTCCGAGCAAGCCGACAGTTCCTATGGCTACACCTTC. Protein: CASSEQADSSYGYTF.

The chain is built from TRBV4-1 and TRBJ2-5, with 9 positions matching TRBD1. Looked up from germline, CDR1 is MGHRA and CDR2 is YSYEKL. Unmatched junction bases numbered 5, after V lost 3 bases and J lost 6 bases. The CDR3 totals 14 residues. This CDR3 is CASSQGQGGKTQYF. In DNA, the CDR3 is TGCGCCAGCAGCCAGGGACAGGGTGGAAAGACCCAGTACTTC.

V is TRBV11-2 and J is TRBJ2-2; no clear D gene. The CDR3 has 13 residues. V was clipped by 1 base and J by 5 bases, with 5 bases between them. CDR1 SGHAT and CDR2 FQNNGV come from the germline V gene. Here the CDR3 DNA reads TGTGCCAGCAGCTTAGGAGGTACCGGGGAGCTGTTTTTT. Translated: CASSLGGTGELFF. Looking up the rest from reference TRBV11-2 and TRBJ2-2 gives the full variable domain: EAGVAQSPRYKIIEKRQSVAFWCNPISGHATLYWYQQILGQGPKLLIQFQNNGVVDDSQLPKDRFSAERLKGVDSTLKIQPAKLEDSAVYLCASSLGGTGELFFGEGSRLTVL.

The chain uses TRBV19 and TRBJ1-1; TRBD1 is a possible D gene (5 bases). Trimming removed 8 bases from V and 2 bases from J, with 12 bases in between. CDR1 LNHDA and CDR2 SQIVND come from the germline V gene (reference sequence). This CDR3 region has 13 residues. The DNA of the CDR3 is TGTGCCAGTGATCGGAGGGGAAACACTGAAGCTTTCTTT. Translating it yields CASDRRGNTEAFF.

The rearrangement uses TRBV28 and TRBJ2-5; the D is unclear. V lost 0 bases and J lost 5, with 10 bases in between. This CDR3 is 14 amino acids long. Germline CDR1 MDHEN, CDR2 SYDVKM. The CDR3 reads CASSLWSPPETQYF. In nucleotides, the CDR3 is TGTGCCAGCAGTTTATGGTCTCCCCCGGAGACCCAGTACTTC.

This clone has only a few counts. The junction differs from germline at one of its ends, possibly a read error. The rearrangement links TRBV7-7 to TRBJ2-7, with 11 bases that match TRBD2. Germline V gene data show CDR1 as SSHAT and CDR2 as FNYEAQ (reference sequence). This CDR3 contains 15 residues. The CDR3, as DNA: TGTGCTAGCAGCTTAACTAGCGGGAGAAGTAACGAGCAGTACTTC. Translated: CASSLTSGRSNEQYF.

This chain's CDR3 is CASSLEAGVVAEAFF. CDR3 nucleotides: TGTGCCAGCAGCTTAGAAGCGGGGGTTGTCGCTGAAGCTTTCTTT. This rearrangement joins TRBV11-3 to TRBJ1-1; D possibly corresponds to TRBD1 (5 bases). V lost 0 bases, J lost 6 bases, and 14 bases lay in between. The CDR3 has 15 amino acids. Looked up from germline, CDR1 is SGHNT and CDR2 is YENEEA.

This rearrangement joins TRBV27 to TRBJ2-1; TRBD2 might be the D (6 bases). Germline lookup yields CDR1 MNHEY and CDR2 SMNVEV (reference sequence). Trimming shortened V by 5 bases and J by 6 bases, and 14 bases separated the two germline ends. The CDR3 spans 14 residues. The CDR3 nucleotides read TGTGCCAGCAGTCCCCGGGGGTTTTTCAATGAGCAGTTCTTC. Residues: CASSPRGFFNEQFF.

The gene calls are TRBV5-1 and TRBJ1-1, with TRBD1 matching over 7 bases. This CDR3 is built from 15 residues. J gave up 4 bases and V 4 bases, and 10 bases lay outside the gene matches. In germline, CDR1 is SGHRS, CDR2 YFSETQ. CDR3 nucleotide sequence: TGCGCCAGCAGCCGAAACAGGGGAACGGGCACTGAAGCTTTCTTT. It codes for CASSRNRGTGTEAFF.

CDR3 sequence (DNA): TGTGCCAGCAGCGTAAAGGGAGGCAATGAGCAGTTCTTC. The encoded protein is CASSVKGGNEQFF. This rearrangement joins TRBV9 to TRBJ2-1; weak D call: TRBD2 (6 bases). The germline CDR1 and CDR2 sequences are SGDLS and YYNGEE. V was pared by 1 base and J by 6 bases, with 8 bases between. This CDR3 has 13 residues.

The chain couples TRBV19 to TRBJ1-2; D call uncertain. The CDR3 is made up of 18 amino acids. The germline V gene has CDR1 LNHDA and CDR2 SQIVND (reference sequence). Trimming removed 0 bases at V and 4 bases at J, with 21 bases between. The CDR3 coding sequence is TGTGCCAGTAGTATAGATGTGGCAGTGGCCTTTCCGGGCTATGGCTACACCTTC. Translated, it gives CASSIDVAVAFPGYGYTF.

In DNA, the CDR3 is TGTGCCATCAGATTAGCGGGAGAAGGAGATGAGCAGTACTTC. Encoded protein: CAIRLAGEGDEQYF. The chain is built from TRBV10-3 and TRBJ2-7; 9 nucleotides align to TRBD2. Germline assignment: CDR1 ENHRY and CDR2 SYGVKD. V was pared by 6 bases and J by 7 bases, with 10 bases of the junction left unmatched. This CDR3 is 14 amino acids long.